One and the same sample provided the 5 T cell receptor beta chains below, sequenced in a study of T-cell reconstitution after alpha-beta-depleted transplantation in children (TCRdb year 2016). Libraries were prepared through PCR. Sequencing was carried out with an Illumina HiSeq 2500. Molecular barcoding was employed in the preparation of TCR libraries, with unique molecular identifiers being used to normalize TCRbeta repertoire quantification. Starting from the raw public reads, TCRdb applied fastp trimming at Q25, assembled clones with MiXCR and retained in-frame beta chains. Each CDR3 protein appears once, grouped with its most common genes and DNA. The sample yields about 500,000 distinct CDR3 sequences; approximately 32% were counted once. The leading ten clones occupy about 2.3% of the sample. The sample in question was PBMCs from the stem cell graft donor, obtained from the stem cell graft. The origin of the receptors is a human donor who donated a stem cell graft to a child with aplastic anemia.

This sequence joins TRBV6-5 and TRBJ2-5; 8 bases are a match to TRBD2. The germline V gene encodes CDR1 MNHEY and CDR2 SVGAGI. V trimming: 4 bases; J trimming: 4 bases; junction bases outside the gene matches: 11. The CDR3 is 16 amino acids. The CDR3 here is CASSSLLAEARETQYF. CDR3 sequence (DNA): TGTGCCAGCAGTTCCCTACTAGCGGAGGCCCGAGAGACCCAGTACTTC.

V usage is TRBV24-1 and J usage is TRBJ1-5, with D unresolved. The V gene lost 4 bases and the J gene lost 0 bases, with 9 bases spanning the gap. This CDR3 is built from 15 residues. Germline CDR1 is KGHDR and CDR2 is SFDVKD. This chain's CDR3 is CATSDGRYSNQPQHF. CDR3 nucleotide sequence: TGTGCCACCAGTGACGGACGGTATAGCAATCAGCCCCAGCATTTT.

V is TRBV27 and J is TRBJ1-6, with D perhaps TRBD1 (6 bases). This CDR3 is built from 15 residues. Trimming cost V 0 bases and J 10 bases, with 13 bases left between them. Germline V lookup: CDR1 MNHEY, CDR2 SMNVEV (reference sequence). The CDR3 DNA follows: TGTGCCAGCAGTTTATCGGAACAGGGCCGGTCACCCCTCCACTTT. Its translation is CASSLSEQGRSPLHF.

In its sample, this clonotype was seen a few times. The V call is TRBV6-2 or TRBV6-3, the J call TRBJ2-1; D may be TRBD2 (6 bases). Trimming cost V 4 bases and J 9 bases, with 19 bases left between them. Germline-derived CDR1 and CDR2 are MNHEY and SVGEGT. The CDR3 loop spans 15 amino acids. The CDR3 DNA is TGTGCCAGCAGTTTAACTAGCCCCGGTTCTGGTGAGCAGTTCTTC. Translation: CASSLTSPGSGEQFF.

This clonotype was seen more than once but under ten times. This rearrangement joins TRBV29-1 to TRBJ2-2; maybe TRBD1 (5 bases). The germline V and J ends were trimmed by 4 bases and 4 bases, with 13 bases remaining between them. The CDR3 extends over 14 amino acids. Germline lookup yields CDR1 SQVTM and CDR2 ANQGSEA. The chain's CDR3 is CSVAKGRITGELFF. The CDR3 DNA reads TGCAGCGTTGCCAAGGGGCGGATCACCGGGGAGCTGTTTTTT.